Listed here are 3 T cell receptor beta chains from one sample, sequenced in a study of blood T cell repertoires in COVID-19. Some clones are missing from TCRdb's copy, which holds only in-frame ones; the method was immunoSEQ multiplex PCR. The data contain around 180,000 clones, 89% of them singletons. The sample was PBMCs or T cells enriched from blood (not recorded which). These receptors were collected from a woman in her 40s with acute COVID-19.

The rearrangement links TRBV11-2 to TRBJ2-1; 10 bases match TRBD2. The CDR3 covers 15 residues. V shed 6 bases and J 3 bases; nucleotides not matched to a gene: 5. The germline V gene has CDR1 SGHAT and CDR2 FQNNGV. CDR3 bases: TGTGCCAGCAGGTCTACTAGCGGGGACTACAATGAGCAGTTCTTC. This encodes CASRSTSGDYNEQFF.

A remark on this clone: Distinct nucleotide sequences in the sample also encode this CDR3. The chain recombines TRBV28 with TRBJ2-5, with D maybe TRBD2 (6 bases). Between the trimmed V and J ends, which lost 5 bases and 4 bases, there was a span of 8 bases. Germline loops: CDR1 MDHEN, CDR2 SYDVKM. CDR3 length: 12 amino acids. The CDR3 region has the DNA TGTGCCAGCAGTCGTAGCGGAGAGACCCAGTACTTC. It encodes CASSRSGETQYF.

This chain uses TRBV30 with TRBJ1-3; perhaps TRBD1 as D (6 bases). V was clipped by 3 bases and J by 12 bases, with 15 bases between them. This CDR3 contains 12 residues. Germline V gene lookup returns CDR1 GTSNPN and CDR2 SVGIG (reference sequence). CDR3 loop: CAWSETGTYIYF. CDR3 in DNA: TGTGCCTGGAGCGAAACCGGGACATACATATATTTT.